This T cell receptor beta chain derives from a study of type 1 regulatory T cells. Study context: T-allo10 is a Tr1-enriched, alloantigen-specific CD4 T cell product made in vitro.

Trimming removed 0 bases from V and 3 bases from J, with 5 bases in between. The CDR3 is 13 residues long. Per the germline V gene, CDR1 is SGHTA and CDR2 is FQGNSA. On this clonotype itself: As yet, its antigen is unknown.

MiXCR, run by TCRdb on the reads, gives a single entry per CDR3 protein. The sample lists 25,000 or so distinct CDR3 sequences, 72% occurring once. The graft donor-derived T-allo10 cells reportedly recognize host alloantigens, are anergic, and suppress alloantigen-specifically. The receptor comes from a human donor in good health. The chain employs TRBV7-2 and TRBJ1-1; D gene ambiguous. The sequenced sample consisted of cultured T cells, either the whole culture or a sorted T cell fraction (not recorded which). Subset reported: Tr1-enriched cell product generated in vitro against host alloantigens. The CDR3 DNA is TGTGCCAGCAGCTTAGCTATCTACACTGAAGCTTTCTTT. Translating gives CASSLAIYTEAFF. The variable domain in full, with the rest retrieved from reference TRBV7-2 and TRBJ1-1, is GAGVSQSPSNKVTEKGKDVELRCDPISGHTALYWYRQSLGQGLEFLIYFQGNSAPDKSGLPSDRFSAERTGGSVSTLTIQRTQQEDSAVYLCASSLAIYTEAFFGQGTRLTVV.